The 25 T cell receptor beta chains presented below share a single source sample, sequenced in a study of beta chain features in type 1 diabetes. Of the isolated RNA, all was reverse transcribed, and so the sequenced material was expressed TCRB transcripts. Method: immunoSEQ multiplex PCR; TCRdb's copy keeps in-frame clones and lacks some. Counted here are roughly 500,000 clones, roughly 30% occurring once; the ten biggest clones make up around 0.065%. Sequencing was performed on naive CD4+ T cells from blood. The receptors derive from a man aged 18 to 35 in good health.

The J gene is TRBJ1-5, the V gene TRBV6-5; D ambiguous. Per germline, CDR1 MNHEY and CDR2 SVGAGI. V was trimmed by 5 bases and J by 6 bases, leaving 8 bases between them. The CDR3 runs to 12 residues. The CDR3 is CASSTVGQPQHF. CDR3 DNA sequence: TGTGCCAGCAGTACCGTGGGTCAGCCCCAGCATTTT.

This clone was observed a few times. The chain couples TRBV7-9 to TRBJ2-1, with a possible D match to TRBD1 (5 bases). The CDR3 sequence is 15 residues long. Germline V gene data show CDR1 as SEHNR and CDR2 as FQNEAQ (reference sequence). The V and J ends lost 6 bases and 7 bases respectively, with 19 bases between them. The CDR3 is CASRIGVQGGNEQFF. The CDR3 nucleotides read TGTGCCAGCAGGATTGGGGTTCAGGGTGGAAATGAGCAGTTCTTC.

The V gene is TRBV5-1, the J gene TRBJ2-5; 8 bases map to TRBD1. The CDR3 is 14 residues long. Germline V gives CDR1 SGHRS, CDR2 YFSETQ. V was clipped by 4 bases and J by 2 bases; unmatched bases: 4. The CDR3 DNA is TGCGCCAGCAGCGCGACAGGGGCACAAGAGACCCAGTACTTC. It encodes CASSATGAQETQYF.

This chain joins TRBV7-9 and TRBJ2-5, with D possibly TRBD1 on 6 matching bases. Germline V lookup: CDR1 SEHNR, CDR2 FQNEAQ (reference sequence). V was clipped by 5 bases and J by 4 bases, with 11 bases between them. This CDR3 spans 13 amino acids. CDR3 region: CASSPQGLETQYF. Here the CDR3 DNA reads TGTGCCAGCAGCCCACAGGGTTTAGAGACCCAGTACTTC. The variable domain in full, with the rest retrieved from reference TRBV7-9 and TRBJ2-5, is DTGVSQNPRHKITKRGQNVTFRCDPISEHNRLYWYRQTLGQGPEFLTYFQNEAQLEKSRLLSDRFSAERPKGSFSTLEIQRTEQGDSAMYLCASSPQGLETQYFGPGTRLLVL.

Details on this clone: The junction differs from germline at one of its ends, possibly a read error. This chain uses TRBV7-2 with TRBJ2-1; 8 nucleotides line up with TRBD2. Germline V gene sequence: CDR1 SGHTA, CDR2 FQGNSA. The CDR3 runs 14 residues. The CDR3 loop reads CASRLAGTYNEQFF. In DNA, the CDR3 is TGTGCCAGCAGATTAGCGGGGACCTACAATGAGCAGTTCTTC.

This clone has just a few counts. The chain couples TRBV29-1 to TRBJ2-7; 8 bases line up with TRBD1. The germline CDR1 and CDR2 sequences are SQVTM and ANQGSEA. The J segment lost 0 bases and the V segment lost 6 bases, leaving 4 bases of the junction unmatched. There are 13 residues in the CDR3. The CDR3 here is CSVQDRGSYEQYF. The CDR3, as DNA: TGCAGCGTCCAAGACAGGGGCTCCTACGAGCAGTACTTC.

The chain employs TRBV5-4 and TRBJ2-5, with 10 positions matching TRBD2. V dropped 3 bases and J dropped 2; count of bases not matched to a gene: 4. CDR1 is SGHNT, CDR2 YYREEE, per germline (reference sequence). The CDR3 runs to 15 residues. CDR3 DNA: TGTGCCAGCAGCTGGGGACTAGCGATACAAGAGACCCAGTACTTC. Encoded protein: CASSWGLAIQETQYF.

The rearrangement uses TRBV4-2 and TRBJ2-7, with 7 bases fitting TRBD2. Germline V gives CDR1 LGHNA, CDR2 YNFKEQ. V lost 4 bases and J lost 3; bases outside the gene matches: 12. This CDR3 is built from 16 residues. The CDR3 coding sequence is TGTGCCAGCAGCCGTGAACCTCACGGGAGGCTCTACGAGCAGTACTTC. Amino acid sequence: CASSREPHGRLYEQYF.

This clone was counted only a few times. This rearrangement joins TRBV2 to TRBJ2-3; 10 nucleotides match TRBD1. The germline V gene encodes CDR1 SNHLY and CDR2 FYNNEI. Trimming took 8 bases from V and 1 from J; bases not matched to a gene: 3. The length of the CDR3 is 14 residues. CDR3 in DNA: TGTGCCAGCGGGGGGACAGGGGGCACAGATACGCAGTATTTT. Amino acid sequence: CASGGTGGTDTQYF.

The CDR3 region is CASSSIRTGVTYEQYF. The DNA for the CDR3 is TGTGCCAGCAGCTCGATCCGGACAGGCGTCACCTACGAGCAGTACTTC. The chain recombines TRBV7-9 with TRBJ2-7; 7 bases align to TRBD1. V shed 4 bases and J 2 bases; nucleotides not matched to a gene: 11. The germline gives CDR1 SEHNR, CDR2 FQNEAQ (reference sequence). The CDR3 loop spans 16 amino acids.

The chain employs TRBV7-2 and TRBJ2-1; 10 bases match TRBD2. The CDR3 is made up of 17 amino acids. Germline V gives CDR1 SGHTA, CDR2 FQGNSA. V lost 3 bases and J lost 7; bases outside the gene matches: 12. The CDR3 sequence is CASSFKKIAGGGNEQFF. The CDR3 DNA reads as TGTGCCAGCAGCTTTAAGAAGATAGCGGGAGGAGGTAATGAGCAGTTCTTC.

This clone was seen a few times. V usage is TRBV11-2 and J usage is TRBJ2-7; D remains unclear. Germline values: CDR1 SGHAT, CDR2 FQNNGV. Between the trimmed V and J ends, which lost 5 bases and 2 bases, there was a span of 7 bases. The CDR3 totals 12 residues. The DNA for the CDR3 is TGTGCCAGCAGCATGGATGCCTACGAGCAGTACTTC. The encoded protein is CASSMDAYEQYF.

The J gene is TRBJ2-2, the V gene TRBV27; 10 nucleotides align to TRBD2. J gave up 4 bases and V 5 bases, and 7 bases lay outside the gene matches. The CDR3 covers 16 residues. CDR1 and CDR2 from the germline V gene are MNHEY and SMNVEV (reference sequence). DNA of the CDR3: TGTGCCAGCAGTATTGCGTGGACTAGCGGCACCGGGGAGCTGTTTTTT. Encoded protein: CASSIAWTSGTGELFF.

The chain has TRBV7-2 and TRBJ2-6; tentatively, D is TRBD2 (6 bases). Germline lookup yields CDR1 SGHTA and CDR2 FQGNSA. V gave up 5 bases and J gave up 0 bases, with 14 bases separating them. The CDR3 has 17 residues. CDR3 nucleotide sequence: TGTGCCAGCAGCAGAAGACGGAGGGGCTCTGGGGCCAACGTCCTGACTTTC. It translates to CASSRRRRGSGANVLTF.

This clone was recorded a few times. In the same sample, other DNA sequences code for this CDR3. The chain combines TRBV28 with TRBJ1-5; D might be TRBD1 (5 bases). The germline CDR1 and CDR2 sequences are MDHEN and SYDVKM. The CDR3 extends over 12 amino acids. The V end was cut by 7 bases, the J end by 6 bases, with 10 bases between. For the CDR3, the DNA is TGTGCCAGCACTCTGGGGGGTCAGCCCCAGCATTTT. It codes for CASTLGGQPQHF.

The chain links TRBV7-9 to TRBJ2-5; either TRBD1 or TRBD2 may supply D (5 bases each). Trimming removed 3 bases at V and 5 bases at J, with 10 bases between. Germline CDR1 reads SEHNR; CDR2 reads FQNEAQ (reference sequence). This CDR3 contains 13 residues. The CDR3 DNA reads as TGTGCCAGCAGCTTCAGGGACCGGGAGACCCAGTACTTC. This translates into CASSFRDRETQYF.

The rearrangement links TRBV5-1 to TRBJ2-3, with D uncertain. The CDR3 is 13 residues long. V lost 0 bases and J lost 6, with 8 bases in between. CDR1 is SGHRS, CDR2 YFSETQ, per germline. CDR3 loop: CASSLATRDTQYF. The DNA of the CDR3 is TGCGCCAGCAGCTTGGCCACGAGGGATACGCAGTATTTT.

The chain is built from TRBV30 and TRBJ2-3, with D possibly matching TRBD2 (5 bases). Deletions cut 4 bases from V and 5 bases from J, with 19 bases between. CDR1 and CDR2 (germline): GTSNPN, SVGIG (reference sequence). The CDR3 spans 15 residues. As DNA, the CDR3 is TGTGCCTGGAACATCCCCGGCTACCGGGGAGATACGCAGTATTTT. Translated, it gives CAWNIPGYRGDTQYF.

This clone was seen a few times. This rearrangement joins TRBV30 to TRBJ2-1; 11 bases match TRBD2. The germline gives CDR1 GTSNPN, CDR2 SVGIG (reference sequence). V trimming: 2 bases; J trimming: 6 bases; junction bases outside the gene matches: 18. The CDR3 consists of 19 residues. The CDR3 sequence: CAWSHRPSGRPPGLNEQFF. The DNA of the CDR3 is TGTGCCTGGAGTCATCGTCCTAGCGGGAGGCCCCCGGGTCTCAATGAGCAGTTCTTC.

This clone was seen a few times. J is TRBJ2-7 and V is TRBV25-1; 10 bases match TRBD1. The germline V gene encodes CDR1 MGHDK and CDR2 SYGVNS. The CDR3 is 16 residues long. The trim removed 1 base at V and 7 bases at J, leaving 10 bases unmatched. The CDR3 DNA sequence: TGTGCCAGCAGTGAATTTACCGGGACAGGGGTTGAAGAGCAGTACTTC. This translates into CASSEFTGTGVEEQYF.

This clone was observed a few times. CDR3: CASSLAGGTYNEQFF. In DNA, the CDR3 is TGTGCCAGCTCCCTAGCGGGAGGGACCTACAATGAGCAGTTCTTC. The chain links TRBV18 to TRBJ2-1, with 12 positions matching TRBD2. The CDR3 consists of 15 residues. J gave up 2 bases and V 6 bases, and 2 bases lay outside the gene matches. In germline, CDR1 is KGHSH, CDR2 LQKENI.

V gene TRBV4-3 combines with J gene TRBJ2-7, with 7 bases fitting TRBD1. J was trimmed by 2 bases and V by 2 bases; bases with no gene match: 6. The CDR3 spans 15 residues. Germline loops: CDR1 LGHNA, CDR2 YSLEER. The CDR3 sequence: CASSQSLRGPYEQYF. In nucleotides, the CDR3 is TGCGCCAGCAGCCAATCTCTAAGGGGGCCCTACGAGCAGTACTTC.

The gene calls are TRBV9 and TRBJ2-2; D is unresolved. Germline V gives CDR1 SGDLS, CDR2 YYNGEE. This CDR3 comprises 13 residues. With 0 bases removed from V and 3 bases from J, the gap between germline ends came to 3 bases. CDR3 loop: CASSVGHTGELFF. The CDR3, as DNA: TGTGCCAGCAGCGTAGGTCACACCGGGGAGCTGTTTTTT.

The rearrangement joins TRBV2 to TRBJ1-1; D gene uncertain. Trimming took off 9 bases at V and 5 bases at J, with 10 bases between the two ends. CDR3 size: 11 residues. Germline CDR1 SNHLY, CDR2 FYNNEI. Here the CDR3 DNA reads TGTGCCAGTAAACTCGAGACTGAAGCTTTCTTT. Protein sequence: CASKLETEAFF.

A few counts support this clone. This chain links TRBV29-1 with TRBJ2-5; D gene unclear. CDR1 is SQVTM and CDR2 is ANQGSEA in the germline V gene. V was shortened by 7 bases and J by 0 bases, with 12 bases between the two germline ends. This CDR3 is 13 amino acids long. DNA for the CDR3: TGCAGCGCCCAGAGGCAGTACCAAGAGACCCAGTACTTC. Protein: CSAQRQYQETQYF.